What follows is one T cell receptor (beta chain) and its context. Its specificity is not known. Naive CD8 cells lacked CD45RO, underwent positive selection for CCR7 and left out terminally differentiated effector memory CD45RA+ cells. Measured with immunoSEQ multiplex PCR; TCRdb has only the in-frame clones, and not every one. The table lists around 1,900,000 clones, around 93% of them singletons. The data were obtained in a study of shared clonotypes between healthy human individuals. Study at large: The plates for each donor numbered three CD4 naive, three CD4 memory, two CD8 naive and one CD8 memory. Regarding the study as a whole: Blood alone was sampled, and tissue repertoires likely differ. Sorted-subset sequencing was shown by rarefaction to be incomplete despite large depth. Clonotypes that were shared across a few donors made up roughly 5% of naive CD4 clonotypes.

CDR1 MDHEN and CDR2 SYDVKM come from the germline V gene. Trimming left V 3 bases short and J 0 bases short, with 30 bases between. CDR3 length: 22 residues. The chain recombines TRBV28 with TRBJ2-4; perhaps TRBD2 as D (6 bases). The specimen was naive CD8+ T cells from PBMCs. The clonotype originates from a man aged 18-30 years in good health. Some clones in this sample may be carry-over from other donors' samples. The CDR3 reads CASSFHSRGWLATEVAKNIQYF. For the CDR3, the DNA is TGTGCCAGCAGTTTTCATTCTAGAGGGTGGCTAGCGACCGAAGTAGCCAAAAACATTCAGTACTTC.